The 27 T cell receptor beta chains given below trace back to one sample, sequenced in a study of shared clonotypes between healthy human individuals (dated by TCRdb to between 2020 and 2021). Libraries came from the immunoSEQ multiplex PCR assay. Drawn from immuneACCESS, this table holds only the in-frame rearrangements with V and J called that TCRdb kept. Clones are partly lost; checked studies trace under half to an unresolved V gene and leave the rest unexplained. Counted in this sample were about 450,000 clones; around three quarters of them appeared once. The ten largest make up roughly 12% of the sample. Sequenced input: PBMCs. All receptors come from a woman in her forties in good health. Some clones in this sample may be carry-over from other donors' samples.

In nucleotides, the CDR3 is TGTGCCAGCAGCTTGGGCGGGACCTCCTACAATGAGCAGTTCTTC. The encoded protein is CASSLGGTSYNEQFF. The chain couples TRBV11-3 to TRBJ2-1; D might be TRBD2 (6 bases). The CDR3 totals 15 residues. The germline V gene encodes CDR1 SGHNT and CDR2 YENEEA. V was shortened by 3 bases and J by 0 bases, with 9 bases between the two germline ends.

The V call is TRBV18, the J call TRBJ2-7; either TRBD1 or TRBD2 may fit D (5 bases each). The CDR3 loop spans 15 amino acids. CDR1 and CDR2 from the germline V gene are KGHSH and LQKENI. Trimming took off 3 bases at V and 5 bases at J, with 17 bases between the two ends. The CDR3 bases are TGTGCCAGCTCACCTGTAAGAGGGGCAGGGAACGAGCAGTACTTC. It encodes CASSPVRGAGNEQYF.

V and J are TRBV18 and TRBJ1-1; D might be TRBD1 (5 bases). The ends were cut back, 0 bases at V and 8 bases at J, with 13 bases in the middle. This CDR3 has 14 residues. Germline assignment: CDR1 KGHSH and CDR2 LQKENI. For the CDR3, the DNA is TGTGCCAGCTCACCACCGAGCGTGGGGGGGGAAGCTTTCTTT. It codes for CASSPPSVGGEAFF.

The chain combines TRBV7-2 with TRBJ1-1; D might be TRBD1 (5 bases). The CDR3 is 14 amino acids. The V and J ends lost 2 bases and 1 base respectively, with 8 bases between them. Germline assignment: CDR1 SGHTA and CDR2 FQGNSA. For the CDR3, the DNA is TGTGCCAGCAGCTTAATGGGGGAGAACACTGAAGCTTTCTTT. Translated, it gives CASSLMGENTEAFF.

This sequence joins TRBV7-2 and TRBJ2-7; maybe TRBD2 (5 bases). Germline assignment: CDR1 SGHTA and CDR2 FQGNSA. With 4 bases removed from V and 6 bases from J, the gap between germline ends came to 16 bases. The CDR3 runs 14 residues. The CDR3 loop reads CASSSAGGGSEQYF. The CDR3 DNA follows: TGTGCCAGCAGCTCGGCGGGTGGCGGCAGCGAGCAGTACTTC.

A remark on this clone: Distinct nucleotide sequences in the sample also encode this CDR3. CDR3 coding DNA: TGTGCCAGCAGTTTGGGACTAGCGGGCTACAATGAGCAGTTCTTC. Its protein is CASSLGLAGYNEQFF. This sequence joins TRBV27 and TRBJ2-1; 12 bases fit TRBD2. The junction had 0 bases not matched to a gene; V was cut back by 3 bases and J by 3 bases. CDR1 and CDR2 from the germline V gene are MNHEY and SMNVEV (reference sequence). This CDR3 region has 15 residues.

This rearrangement joins TRBV11-2 to TRBJ1-2, with 9 bases aligning to TRBD1. The germline CDR1 and CDR2 sequences are SGHAT and FQNNGV. V trimming: 1 base; J trimming: 6 bases; junction bases outside the gene matches: 6. CDR3 length: 15 amino acids. The CDR3, as DNA: TGTGCCAGCAGCTTAGCGGGACAGGGCAAGGATGGCTACACCTTC. It yields the protein CASSLAGQGKDGYTF.

The chain joins TRBV5-6 to TRBJ2-2, with unresolved D. Trimming took 3 bases from V and 5 from J, leaving 5 bases between them. This CDR3 region has 12 residues. From germline, CDR1 is SGHDT and CDR2 YYEEEE. CDR3 coding DNA: TGTGCCAGCAGCTCGGTTACCGGGGAGCTGTTTTTT. Protein: CASSSVTGELFF.

This chain connects TRBV29-1 to TRBJ1-1; 10 bases fit TRBD1. Germline CDR1 is SQVTM and CDR2 is ANQGSEA. The CDR3 extends over 14 amino acids. J was trimmed by 4 bases and V by 4 bases; bases with no gene match: 6. The DNA of the CDR3 is TGCAGCGTTGGACAGGGGGCGAGCGGCACTGAAGCTTTCTTT. Amino acid sequence: CSVGQGASGTEAFF.

The J gene is TRBJ2-2, the V gene TRBV7-2; TRBD2 is a possible D gene (6 bases). CDR1 is SGHTA and CDR2 is FQGNSA in the germline V gene. V was trimmed by 7 bases and J by 1 base, leaving 19 bases between them. The CDR3 has 17 amino acids. CDR3 nucleotide sequence: TGTGCCAGCACCCCCAGAAGGGACTTCGTGAACACCGGGGAGCTGTTTTTT. Its protein product is CASTPRRDFVNTGELFF. The variable domain in full, with the rest retrieved from reference TRBV7-2 and TRBJ2-2, is GAGVSQSPSNKVTEKGKDVELRCDPISGHTALYWYRQSLGQGLEFLIYFQGNSAPDKSGLPSDRFSAERTGGSVSTLTIQRTQQEDSAVYLCASTPRRDFVNTGELFFGEGSRLTVL.

The chain carries TRBV19 and TRBJ2-7; D possibly corresponds to TRBD1 (6 bases). The ends were cut back, 5 bases at V and 2 bases at J, with 13 bases in the middle. The CDR3 contains 14 residues. CDR1 and CDR2 (germline): LNHDA, SQIVND (reference sequence). This chain's CDR3 is CASSRAGDAYEQYF. CDR3 coding DNA: TGTGCCAGTAGTCGGGCAGGGGATGCCTACGAGCAGTACTTC.

V and J are TRBV5-4 and TRBJ2-7, with D perhaps matching TRBD1 or TRBD2 (5 bases each). The V gene's germline CDR1 is SGHNT and CDR2 YYREEE (reference sequence). This CDR3 spans 13 amino acids. The V end lost 4 bases, the J end lost 5 bases, and 13 bases lay between the germline ends. The CDR3 loop reads CASSLAGTDEQYF. The DNA of the CDR3 is TGTGCCAGCAGCCTTGCCGGGACGGACGAGCAGTACTTC. Supplemented by reference TRBV5-4 and TRBJ2-7, the full variable domain reads ETGVTQSPTHLIKTRGQQVTLRCSSQSGHNTVSWYQQALGQGPQFIFQYYREEENGRGNFPPRFSGLQFPNYSSELNVNALELDDSALYLCASSLAGTDEQYFGPGTRLTVT.

V gene TRBV11-1 combines with J gene TRBJ2-7, with D possibly being TRBD1 (6 bases). The J call may not be correct, given that the DNA end is closer to TRBJ2-1. Per the germline V gene, CDR1 is SGHAT and CDR2 is FQDESV (reference sequence). The CDR3 spans 14 residues. Here the CDR3 reads CASSWTAANNEQFF. The CDR3 region has the DNA TGTGCCAGCAGCTGGACAGCCGCCAACAATGAGCAGTTCTTC.

The sample holds many counts of this clone. The rearrangement uses TRBV14 and TRBJ2-1, with 8 nucleotides matching TRBD2. The CDR3 covers 21 residues. Germline loops: CDR1 SGHDN, CDR2 FVKESK. Trimming removed 2 bases from V and 4 bases from J; junction bases left unmatched: 22. The CDR3 DNA reads TGTGCCAGCAGCCAATTCAGGCTAGCGGGCCCGACTTCCCAATTATACAATGAGCAGTTCTTC. It encodes CASSQFRLAGPTSQLYNEQFF. The whole variable domain, filled in from reference TRBV14 and TRBJ2-1, reads EAGVTQFPSHSVIEKGQTVTLRCDPISGHDNLYWYRRVMGKEIKFLLHFVKESKQDESGMPNNRFLAERTGGTYSTLKVQPAELEDSGVYFCASSQFRLAGPTSQLYNEQFFGPGTRLTVL.

This chain uses TRBV4-3 with TRBJ2-1; 10 bases match TRBD2. The germline V gene encodes CDR1 LGHNA and CDR2 YSLEER. The CDR3 is 17 residues long. The J segment lost 2 bases and the V segment lost 1 base, leaving 5 bases of the junction unmatched. CDR3 sequence reads: CASSQASGGYPYNEQFF. Written as DNA, the CDR3 is TGCGCCAGCAGCCAAGCTAGCGGGGGTTATCCCTACAATGAGCAGTTCTTC.

Note on this clone: This may come from a read error, since a much larger clone is one base off. The rearrangement joins TRBV6-5 to TRBJ2-7; perhaps TRBD2 as D (7 bases). The CDR3 has 14 amino acids. The germline V gene encodes CDR1 MNHEY and CDR2 SVGAGI. DNA for the CDR3: TGTGCCAGCAGTATTCAGCGGGACAACCCCGAGCGGTACTTC. This gives the protein CASSIQRDNPERYF.

As to this clone: This same CDR3 is encoded by further DNA sequences in the sample. The chain joins TRBV2 to TRBJ2-1; D remains ambiguous. Germline V gene sequence: CDR1 SNHLY, CDR2 FYNNEI. V shed 6 bases and J shed 3 bases, with 3 bases lying between them. The CDR3 loop spans 11 amino acids. CDR3 nucleotides: TGTGCCAGCAGGGTCTACAATGAGCAGTTCTTC. This translates into CASRVYNEQFF.

The chain joins TRBV6-6 to TRBJ1-1; 8 bases align to TRBD1. V was pared by 8 bases and J by 1 base, with 3 bases of the junction left unmatched. Germline-derived CDR1 and CDR2 are MNHNY and SVGAGI (reference sequence). CDR3 length: 13 residues. The CDR3 DNA reads as TGTGCCAGCTTACAGGGGGGGAACACTGAAGCTTTCTTT. Encoded protein: CASLQGGNTEAFF.

Written as DNA, the CDR3 is TGTGCCAGCAGCCCTGGACTAGCGGGTCAAAGGGGTGGGGAGCAGTTCTTC. Translation gives CASSPGLAGQRGGEQFF. This chain uses TRBV11-1 with TRBJ2-1, with 11 bases aligning to TRBD2. This CDR3 is 17 amino acids long. Germline lookup yields CDR1 SGHAT and CDR2 FQDESV (reference sequence). The junction had 16 bases not matched to a gene; V was cut back by 5 bases and J by 10 bases.

This clone occurred a few times. This chain uses TRBV27 with TRBJ2-7, with 7 bases lining up with TRBD1. This CDR3 has 17 amino acids. The germline V gene encodes CDR1 MNHEY and CDR2 SMNVEV (reference sequence). After removal of 2 bases from V and 4 bases from J, the junction contained 14 bases not matched to a gene. CDR3 residues: CASSLKPPTGRGYEQYF. The CDR3 DNA reads TGTGCCAGCAGTTTAAAACCCCCGACAGGGAGAGGGTACGAGCAGTACTTC.

V usage is TRBV27 and J usage is TRBJ1-2, with 7 bases that match TRBD1. The V gene's germline CDR1 is MNHEY and CDR2 SMNVEV (reference sequence). The CDR3 is 15 amino acids. With V trimmed by 5 bases and J by 7 bases, 13 bases remained unmatched. The CDR3 DNA is TGTGCCAGCAGTCCCTCGACAGGGCCCGTCGGTGGCTACACCTTC. It yields the protein CASSPSTGPVGGYTF.

The chain employs TRBV2 and TRBJ2-7; 7 nucleotides agree with TRBD2. Germline CDR1 SNHLY, CDR2 FYNNEI. The CDR3 contains 14 residues. Trimming took 8 bases from V and 0 from J; bases not matched to a gene: 7. The CDR3 DNA reads TGTGCCAGCTTGTGGGGGACTAACTCCTACGAGCAGTACTTC. Its protein product is CASLWGTNSYEQYF. Looking up the rest from reference TRBV2 and TRBJ2-7 gives the full variable domain: EPEVTQTPSHQVTQMGQEVILRCVPISNHLYFYWYRQILGQKVEFLVSFYNNEISEKSEIFDDQFSVERPDGSNFTLKIRSTKLEDSAMYFCASLWGTNSYEQYFGPGTRLTVT.

This chain connects TRBV2 to TRBJ2-1, with 8 positions matching TRBD1. Looked up from germline, CDR1 is SNHLY and CDR2 is FYNNEI. The CDR3 has 18 residues. Trimming at V came to 4 bases and at J to 3 bases, leaving 14 bases not matched to a gene. The CDR3 region has the DNA TGTGCCAGCAGTGTATCTATTGGGGCAGGGGGCATCTACAATGAGCAGTTCTTC. Its translation: CASSVSIGAGGIYNEQFF.

The chain is built from TRBV6-1 and TRBJ2-5; 8 positions match TRBD2. Germline V gene lookup returns CDR1 MNHNS and CDR2 SASEGT. This CDR3 contains 15 residues. V gave up 1 base and J gave up 2 bases; unmatched junction bases: 3. CDR3 sequence: CASSEGTSRQETQYF. The CDR3 nucleotides are TGTGCCAGCAGTGAAGGGACTAGCAGGCAAGAGACCCAGTACTTC.

The rearrangement joins TRBV2 to TRBJ1-2; D is perhaps TRBD1 (5 bases). The CDR3 is 15 amino acids. V lost 4 bases, J lost 0 bases, and 12 bases lay in between. Germline CDR1 is SNHLY and CDR2 is FYNNEI. CDR3 sequence reads: CASSVTGLSNYGYTF. As DNA, the CDR3 is TGTGCCAGCAGTGTTACAGGACTATCTAACTATGGCTACACCTTC.

The DNA of the CDR3 is TGTGCCAGCAGTTACCAGGAAAACTATGGCTACACCTTC. This sequence encodes CASSYQENYGYTF. The genes are TRBV6-6 and TRBJ1-2; D remains unclear. The germline gives CDR1 MNHNY, CDR2 SVGAGI (reference sequence). V was clipped by 2 bases and J by 2 bases, with 6 bases between them. This CDR3 has 13 residues.

The chain combines TRBV5-6 with TRBJ1-4; 7 nucleotides line up with TRBD1. The CDR3 contains 14 residues. Germline loops: CDR1 SGHDT, CDR2 YYEEEE. V shed 4 bases and J 5 bases; nucleotides not matched to a gene: 5. The CDR3 is CASSPGGNNEKLFF. CDR3 coding DNA: TGTGCCAGCAGCCCAGGGGGGAACAATGAAAAACTGTTTTTT. Together with reference TRBV5-6 and TRBJ1-4, the CDR3 gives the full variable domain: DAGVTQSPTHLIKTRGQQVTLRCSPKSGHDTVSWYQQALGQGPQFIFQYYEEEERQRGNFPDRFSGHQFPNYSSELNVNALLLGDSALYLCASSPGGNNEKLFFGSGTQLSVL.